This TCR beta chain was observed in a study of T cell responses to AZD1222 COVID-19 vaccine. Background on the study: Pooling was applied to second doses at about 4 or about 12 weeks.

Sequencing used immunoSEQ multiplex PCR; TCRdb keeps in-frame clones, though not all of them. Of some 150,000 clones detected, 90% appear once; the ten largest clones hold roughly 1.9%. General study points: Compared with day 0, the breadth and depth of the Spike-specific TCR repertoire rose significantly after two doses of AZD1222. Close to half of all spike-specific TCRs reportedly target regions of the variants that are unmutated. Donors skewed white British and female; clonal diversity was possibly underestimated.

Comment on this clone: Its specificity is not known.

V lost 5 bases and J lost 1, with 5 bases in between. This CDR3 region has 12 residues. Per germline, CDR1 MNHEY and CDR2 SVGAGI. V gene TRBV6-5 combines with J gene TRBJ2-5; D ambiguous. This TCR derives from an adult in good health. Material: peripheral blood, obtained on day 0 of AZD1222 vaccination. CDR3 amino acids: CASSHSQETQYF. The CDR3 DNA sequence: TGTGCCAGCAGTCATTCCCAAGAGACCCAGTACTTC.